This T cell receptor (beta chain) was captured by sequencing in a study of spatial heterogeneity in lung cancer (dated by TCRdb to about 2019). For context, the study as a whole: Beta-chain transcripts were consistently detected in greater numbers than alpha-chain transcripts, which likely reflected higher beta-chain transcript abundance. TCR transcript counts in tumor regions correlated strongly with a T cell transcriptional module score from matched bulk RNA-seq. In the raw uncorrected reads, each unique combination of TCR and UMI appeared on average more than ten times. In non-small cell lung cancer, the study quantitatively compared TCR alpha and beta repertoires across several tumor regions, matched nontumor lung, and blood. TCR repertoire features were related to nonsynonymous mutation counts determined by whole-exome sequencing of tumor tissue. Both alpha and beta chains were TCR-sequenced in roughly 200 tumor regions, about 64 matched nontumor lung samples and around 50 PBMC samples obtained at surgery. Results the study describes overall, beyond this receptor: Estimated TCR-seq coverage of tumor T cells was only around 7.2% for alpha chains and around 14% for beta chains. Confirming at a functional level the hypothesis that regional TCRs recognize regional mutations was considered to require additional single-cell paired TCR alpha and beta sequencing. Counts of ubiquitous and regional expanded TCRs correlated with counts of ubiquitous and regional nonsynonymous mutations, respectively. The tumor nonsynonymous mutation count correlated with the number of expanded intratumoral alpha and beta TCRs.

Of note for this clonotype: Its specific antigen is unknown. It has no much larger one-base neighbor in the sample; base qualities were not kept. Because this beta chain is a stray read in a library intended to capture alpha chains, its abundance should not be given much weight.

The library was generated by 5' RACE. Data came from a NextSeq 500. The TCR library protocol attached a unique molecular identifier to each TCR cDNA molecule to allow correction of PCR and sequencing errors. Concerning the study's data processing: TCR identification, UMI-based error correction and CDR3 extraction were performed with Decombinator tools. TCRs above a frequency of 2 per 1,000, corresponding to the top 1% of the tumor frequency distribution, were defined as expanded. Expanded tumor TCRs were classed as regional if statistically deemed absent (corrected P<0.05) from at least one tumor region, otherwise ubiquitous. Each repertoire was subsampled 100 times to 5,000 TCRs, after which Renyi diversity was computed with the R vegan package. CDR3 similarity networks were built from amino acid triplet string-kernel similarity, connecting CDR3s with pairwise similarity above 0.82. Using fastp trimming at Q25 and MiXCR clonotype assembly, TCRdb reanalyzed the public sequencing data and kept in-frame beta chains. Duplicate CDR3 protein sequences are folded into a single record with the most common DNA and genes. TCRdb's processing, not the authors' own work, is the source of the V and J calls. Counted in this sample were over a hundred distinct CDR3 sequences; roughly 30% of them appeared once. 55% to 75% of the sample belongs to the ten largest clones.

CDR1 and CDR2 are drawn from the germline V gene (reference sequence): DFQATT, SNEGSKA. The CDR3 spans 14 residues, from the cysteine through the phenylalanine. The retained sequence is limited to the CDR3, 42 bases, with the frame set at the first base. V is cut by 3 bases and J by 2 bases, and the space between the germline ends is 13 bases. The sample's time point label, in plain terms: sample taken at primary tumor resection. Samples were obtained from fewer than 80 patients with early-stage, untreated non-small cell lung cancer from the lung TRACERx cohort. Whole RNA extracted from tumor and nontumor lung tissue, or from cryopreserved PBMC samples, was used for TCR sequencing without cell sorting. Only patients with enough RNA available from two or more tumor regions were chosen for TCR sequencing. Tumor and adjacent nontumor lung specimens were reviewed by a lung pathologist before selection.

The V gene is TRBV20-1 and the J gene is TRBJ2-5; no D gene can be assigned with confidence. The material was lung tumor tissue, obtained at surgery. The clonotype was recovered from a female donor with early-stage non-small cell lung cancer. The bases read TGCAGTGCTAGCCCCTTACAGCTTCAAGAGACCCAGTACTTC. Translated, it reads CSASPLQLQETQYF.